This note documents a single TCR beta chain sequence. This entry is derived from a study of blood T cell repertoires in COVID-19. On the study more broadly: The origin of the acute and convalescent COVID-19 samples was the United States, Italy and Spain. PBMCs, B-cell-depleted T cells, or T cells provided the cDNA or gDNA that made up the material.

Germline loops: CDR1 SGHRS, CDR2 YFSETQ. With 4 bases removed from V and 5 bases from J, the gap between germline ends came to 13 bases. The CDR3 loop spans 14 amino acids. In the original workflow: The authors estimated nucleated cell counts from reference gene primer amplification. The repertoire was sequenced with immunoSEQ multiplex PCR; TCRdb's copy has only in-frame clones and lacks some. That table is the source of V, J and clone size, and D and trimming were worked out from the DNA. Of 40,000 or so clones in the sample, about 82% are singletons; the top ten hold roughly 5.3%. The V and J genes are TRBV5-1 and TRBJ1-3, with D perhaps matching TRBD1 (6 bases). The sequenced sample consisted of peripheral blood. The clonotype originates from a man in his fifties or sixties with active COVID-19. CDR3 DNA sequence: TGCGCCAGCAGCCGAGGGGGGGCTCGAAACACCATATATTTT. Residues: CASSRGGARNTIYF.